This passage covers 15 T cell receptor beta chains from one sample sequenced in a study of blood T cells in healthy people across ages. The second PCR ran about 7 to 12 cycles with a sample-barcoded 5' primer and J-beta primers. Via MiXCR, TCRdb re-called the 5' RACE reads, giving one row per CDR3 protein. The repertoire includes roughly 1.5 million distinct CDR3 sequences, approximately 43% of them detected once, and more than 4% sits in the top ten. Specimen: blood. The receptors shown here come from a woman aged 18-29 years in good health.

This chain connects TRBV2 to TRBJ2-2; D might be TRBD1 (5 bases). Trimming cost V 5 bases and J 5 bases, with 15 bases left between them. Germline assignment: CDR1 SNHLY and CDR2 FYNNEI. The CDR3 covers 15 residues. This CDR3 is CASSLGRVTTGELFF. The CDR3 DNA follows: TGTGCCAGCAGTCTGGGGCGCGTGACGACCGGGGAGCTGTTTTTT.

There are a few counts of this clonotype. V is TRBV29-1 and J is TRBJ1-2, with a possible D match to TRBD1 (6 bases). This CDR3 comprises 13 residues. Trimming removed 3 bases at V and 6 bases at J, with 14 bases between. Germline loops: CDR1 SQVTM, CDR2 ANQGSEA. The CDR3 nucleotides are TGCAGCGTTGACCGTCAGGGGACGGATGGCTACACCTTC. As protein: CSVDRQGTDGYTF. Filled out from reference TRBV29-1 and TRBJ1-2, the complete variable domain reads SAVISQKPSRDICQRGTSLTIQCQVDSQVTMMFWYRQQPGQSLTLIATANQGSEATYESGFVIDKFPISRPNLTFSTLTVSNMSPEDSSIYLCSVDRQGTDGYTFGSGTRLTVV.

In this sample, this clonotype turned up once. This chain uses TRBV7-2 with TRBJ2-2; a possible D gene is TRBD1 (6 bases). The germline gives CDR1 SGHTA, CDR2 FQGNSA. This CDR3 region has 17 residues. V lost 4 bases to trimming and J lost 0 bases, with 15 bases between them. CDR3 in DNA: TGTGCCAGCAGCTCGGTCGGACAGAGAACGAACACCGGGGAGCTGTTTTTT. Protein product: CASSSVGQRTNTGELFF.

This clonotype was observed a single time. This chain connects TRBV9 to TRBJ1-1; D remains unclear. Trimming took 1 base from V and 0 from J, leaving 7 bases between them. Germline V gene sequence: CDR1 SGDLS, CDR2 YYNGEE. The CDR3 totals 14 residues. CDR3 coding DNA: TGTGCCAGCAGCGTAACCCGCATGAACACTGAAGCTTTCTTT. Protein sequence: CASSVTRMNTEAFF.

The chain joins TRBV5-1 to TRBJ2-1, with D hard to call. V was clipped by 3 bases and J by 4 bases, with 14 bases between them. The CDR3 consists of 15 residues. Per germline, CDR1 SGHRS and CDR2 YFSETQ. The CDR3 is CASSYTIAEYNEQFF. The CDR3, as DNA: TGCGCCAGCAGCTATACCATCGCGGAATACAATGAGCAGTTCTTC.

Points on this clonotype: One base away lies a much larger clone, so this may be a sequencing read error. The rearrangement uses TRBV10-3 and TRBJ2-1; 9 bases align to TRBD1. The germline CDR1 and CDR2 sequences are ENHRY and SYGVKD. There are 14 residues in the CDR3. After removal of 6 bases from V and 6 bases from J, the junction contained 6 bases not matched to a gene. The CDR3 sequence is CAISRDRVGNEQFF. The CDR3 nucleotides are TGTGCCATCAGCCGGGACAGGGTTGGCAATGAGCAGTTCTTC.

Notes on this clonotype: An end of the junction does not agree with germline; a read error may underlie this. The rearrangement uses TRBV12-3 or TRBV12-4 and TRBJ2-3; maybe TRBD2 (6 bases). The CDR3 loop spans 14 amino acids. The DNA of the CDR3 is TGTGCCGGCAGAGTCGGGAGAAGCACAGATACGCAGTATTTT. Residues: CAGRVGRSTDTQYF.

This clonotype has only a few counts. V is TRBV9 and J is TRBJ2-7; 10 bases agree with TRBD2. The germline V gene has CDR1 SGDLS and CDR2 YYNGEE. V gave up 3 bases and J gave up 0 bases; unmatched junction bases: 3. The CDR3 runs to 15 residues. CDR3 in amino acids: CASSEGTSVSYEQYF. The DNA for the CDR3 is TGTGCCAGCAGCGAGGGGACTAGCGTCTCCTACGAGCAGTACTTC.

The rearrangement links TRBV28 to TRBJ2-4; 9 nucleotides match TRBD2. This CDR3 contains 19 residues. Germline lookup yields CDR1 MDHEN and CDR2 SYDVKM. J lost 13 bases, V lost 5 bases, and 27 bases had no gene match. The CDR3 is CASSLREGLAGSTYNEQYF. The CDR3 DNA follows: TGTGCCAGCAGTCTGCGAGAGGGGCTAGCGGGATCGACCTACAATGAGCAGTACTTC.

In nucleotides, the CDR3 is TGTGCCAGCAGCAAACTGAAGGACAAGGCGGAAGCTTTCTTT. It specifies CASSKLKDKAEAFF. The V gene is TRBV21-1, the J gene TRBJ1-1; the table names TRBD1, a call not compared with the DNA. TRBV21-1 is assigned pseudogene status. The CDR3 extends over 14 amino acids.

The chain carries TRBV12-3 or TRBV12-4 and TRBJ1-5; 9 nucleotides match TRBD1. Trimming removed 5 bases from V and 0 bases from J; junction bases left unmatched: 8. This CDR3 has 17 amino acids. The CDR3 protein is CASSQRDRDFSNQPQHF. The DNA of the CDR3 is TGTGCCAGCAGTCAGAGGGACAGGGACTTTAGCAATCAGCCCCAGCATTTT.

The rearrangement uses TRBV4-3 and TRBJ2-4, with TRBD1 identical over 10 bases. The germline CDR1 and CDR2 sequences are LGHNA and YSLEER. Trimming cost V 0 bases and J 6 bases; bases outside gene matches: 2. The CDR3 totals 15 residues. CDR3 protein: CASSQDRTGGNIQYF. In nucleotides, the CDR3 is TGCGCCAGCAGCCAAGACAGGACAGGGGGAAACATTCAGTACTTC.

This clonotype appeared a few times. The chain has TRBV4-3 and TRBJ1-2; 9 bases fit TRBD1. This CDR3 has 15 residues. The V gene's germline CDR1 is LGHNA and CDR2 YSLEER. Trimming cost V 1 base and J 7 bases; bases outside gene matches: 7. CDR3 protein: CASSQGSGQGIGYTF. In DNA form, the CDR3 reads TGCGCCAGCAGCCAAGGCTCGGGACAGGGTATTGGCTACACCTTC.

This rearrangement joins TRBV27 to TRBJ2-7, with D perhaps matching TRBD1 (6 bases). Germline lookup yields CDR1 MNHEY and CDR2 SMNVEV (reference sequence). The V end was cut by 7 bases, the J end by 2 bases, with 18 bases between. CDR3 length equals 15 residues. Written as DNA, the CDR3 is TGTGCCAGCAACCTACACCAGGGGAGCACCTACGAGCAGTACTTC. Its translation is CASNLHQGSTYEQYF.

The CDR3 protein is CASSQAKAGVRGDEQYF. The CDR3 nucleotides read TGCGCCAGCAGCCAAGCGAAAGCGGGAGTTCGTGGAGATGAGCAGTACTTC. The chain is built from TRBV4-1 and TRBJ2-5; TRBD2 aligns across 8 bases. V shed 1 base, J shed 11 bases, and the junction held 18 bases outside the gene matches. The germline V gene has CDR1 MGHRA and CDR2 YSYEKL. The CDR3 totals 17 residues.